These 26 T cell receptor beta chains originate from one sample sequenced in a study of Graves' ophthalmopathy and Graves' hyperthyroidism. Amplified material comprised TCR beta CDR3 regions derived from RNA transcripts. Second-round multiplex PCR came after first-round RT-PCR with HTBI primers. MiXCR was run by TCRdb on the multiplex PCR reads, yielding one entry per CDR3 protein. The sample includes some 1.1 million distinct CDR3 sequences, 36% of them seen just once. Sequenced material: peripheral blood or thyroid tissue (not recorded which). The source is an adult man with Graves' hyperthyroidism.

V and J are TRBV4-2 and TRBJ2-6; unclear D gene. Trimming removed 2 bases at V and 0 bases at J, with 11 bases between. CDR1 and CDR2 from the germline V gene are LGHNA and YNFKEQ. This CDR3 region has 17 residues. CDR3 sequence (DNA): TGTGCCAGCAGCCAAACCCTTCGCAGCTCTGGGGCCAACGTCCTGACTTTC. Encoded protein: CASSQTLRSSGANVLTF.

This clonotype was observed at least ten times. V is TRBV5-8 and J is TRBJ1-5; the D is unclear. Germline CDR1 reads SGHTS; CDR2 reads YDEGEE. The CDR3 extends over 11 amino acids. Between the trimmed V and J ends, which lost 1 base and 9 bases, there was a span of 5 bases. The CDR3 here is CASSLPGPQHF. Written as DNA, the CDR3 is TGTGCCAGCAGCTTGCCCGGGCCCCAGCATTTT.

The rearrangement uses TRBV27 and TRBJ2-7, with 11 positions matching TRBD2. The V gene end was trimmed by 5 bases and the J gene end by 3 bases; junction bases not matched to a gene: 6. The CDR3 consists of 15 residues. From germline, CDR1 is MNHEY and CDR2 SMNVEV (reference sequence). The DNA of the CDR3 is TGTGCCAGCAGTCAGCTAGCGGGAGGAAACTACGAGCAGTACTTC. Translation gives CASSQLAGGNYEQYF.

The V gene is TRBV7-2, the J gene TRBJ1-4; the D is unclear. The CDR3 is 15 amino acids. V lost 5 bases to trimming and J lost 8 bases, with 18 bases between them. Germline loops: CDR1 SGHTA, CDR2 FQGNSA. This CDR3 reads CASSRPQVLGEKLFF. CDR3 DNA: TGTGCCAGCAGCCGCCCACAAGTTTTAGGCGAAAAACTGTTTTTT.

The chain is built from TRBV20-1 and TRBJ1-1; TRBD1 agrees at 8 bases. The V gene's germline CDR1 is DFQATT and CDR2 SNEGSKA (reference sequence). After removal of 6 bases from V and 1 base from J, the junction contained 4 bases not matched to a gene. CDR3 length: 13 residues. The CDR3 coding sequence is TGCAGTGCACAAGACAGGGGGAACACTGAAGCTTTCTTT. Translation: CSAQDRGNTEAFF.

The CDR3: CASRTLGPYPEAFF. The CDR3 coding sequence is TGCGCCAGCAGGACCCTTGGGCCCTACCCAGAAGCTTTCTTT. V is TRBV4-1 and J is TRBJ1-1; D is unclear. The CDR3 has 14 residues. The V end lost 6 bases, the J end lost 8 bases, and 19 bases lay between the germline ends. Per germline, CDR1 MGHRA and CDR2 YSYEKL.

This rearrangement joins TRBV20-1 to TRBJ2-5, with 9 bases aligning to TRBD2. V gave up 0 bases and J gave up 5 bases; unmatched junction bases: 7. This CDR3 has 15 amino acids. Germline CDR1 reads DFQATT; CDR2 reads SNEGSKA (reference sequence). CDR3 protein: CSARDGGGAVETQYF. In nucleotides, the CDR3 is TGCAGTGCTAGAGATGGCGGGGGGGCGGTGGAGACCCAGTACTTC.

The chain links TRBV20-1 to TRBJ1-3; perhaps TRBD1 as D (6 bases). This CDR3 is 15 amino acids long. CDR1 is DFQATT, CDR2 SNEGSKA, per germline (reference sequence). V lost 0 bases and J lost 3, with 12 bases in between. The CDR3 nucleotides read TGCAGTGCTAGAGATGGGGGCAGGGGTGGAAACACCATATATTTT. Its protein product is CSARDGGRGGNTIYF.

This clonotype was found many times. The chain links TRBV10-3 to TRBJ2-6, with D maybe TRBD2 (5 bases). Trimming took off 10 bases at V and 6 bases at J, with 10 bases between the two ends. This CDR3 is 12 amino acids long. Germline V lookup: CDR1 ENHRY, CDR2 SYGVKD. The CDR3 nucleotides are TGTGCCACCGGGGATTCGGCCAACGTCCTGACTTTC. Its protein is CATGDSANVLTF.

V and J are TRBV2 and TRBJ2-2; 13 bases fit TRBD2. Losses at the gene ends were 9 bases for V and 5 bases for J; bases not matched to a gene: 6. This CDR3 is 15 amino acids long. The germline V gene has CDR1 SNHLY and CDR2 FYNNEI. CDR3 sequence: CASGTSGDFTGELFF. As DNA, the CDR3 is TGTGCCAGTGGGACTAGCGGGGATTTTACCGGGGAGCTGTTTTTT.

The rearrangement joins TRBV12-3 or TRBV12-4 to TRBJ2-7, with 8 bases lining up with TRBD2. Unmatched junction bases numbered 7, after V lost 3 bases and J lost 3 bases. The CDR3 spans 15 residues. CDR3 bases: TGTGCCAGCAGTTTTTCCGGGAGGGCCTACTACGAGCAGTACTTC. This sequence encodes CASSFSGRAYYEQYF.

The V call is TRBV6-5, the J call TRBJ1-1; D call uncertain. Looked up from germline, CDR1 is MNHEY and CDR2 is SVGAGI. This CDR3 has 13 residues. The V and J ends lost 4 bases and 2 bases respectively, with 8 bases between them. CDR3 sequence reads: CASSSYTNTEAFF. In DNA, the CDR3 is TGTGCCAGCAGTTCCTACACTAACACTGAAGCTTTCTTT.

The chain couples TRBV25-1 to TRBJ2-2, with D hard to call. The CDR3 is made up of 12 amino acids. V was trimmed by 6 bases and J by 5 bases, leaving 7 bases between them. Germline V lookup: CDR1 MGHDK, CDR2 SYGVNS. DNA for the CDR3: TGTGCCAGCAGCAGTGAAACCGGGGAGCTGTTTTTT. Translated: CASSSETGELFF.

The chain links TRBV28 to TRBJ1-5; no definite D call. The CDR3 loop spans 15 amino acids. Trimming left V 7 bases short and J 2 bases short, with 15 bases between. Germline V lookup: CDR1 MDHEN, CDR2 SYDVKM. The CDR3 sequence is CASNKGVWGNQPQHF. The CDR3 coding sequence is TGTGCCAGCAATAAGGGAGTGTGGGGCAATCAGCCCCAGCATTTT.

This clonotype was seen ten or more times. The chain has TRBV5-1 and TRBJ2-6; D is possibly TRBD2 (5 bases). The CDR3 is 17 residues long. Trimming took off 4 bases at V and 2 bases at J, with 16 bases between the two ends. Germline V gene sequence: CDR1 SGHRS, CDR2 YFSETQ. The CDR3 nucleotides read TGCGCCAGCAGCCGGACGGATCAAGCGGCTGGGGCCAACGTCCTGACTTTC. Translation: CASSRTDQAAGANVLTF.

This clonotype was recorded a few times. This chain uses TRBV12-3 or TRBV12-4 with TRBJ1-5; 7 nucleotides align to TRBD1. Trimming removed 4 bases from V and 5 bases from J; junction bases left unmatched: 8. The CDR3 is 15 residues long. The CDR3 DNA sequence: TGTGCCAGCAGTTATCACAGGGGAGAAGATCAGCCCCAGCATTTT. It codes for CASSYHRGEDQPQHF.

In this sample, this clonotype turned up a few times. The chain couples TRBV29-1 to TRBJ1-2; D is perhaps TRBD1 (5 bases). Trimming took off 0 bases at V and 4 bases at J, with 9 bases between the two ends. The germline V gene encodes CDR1 SQVTM and CDR2 ANQGSEA. The CDR3 runs to 13 residues. The CDR3 region is CSVEEGQGYGYTF. The CDR3 nucleotides are TGCAGCGTTGAAGAGGGGCAGGGCTATGGCTACACCTTC.

This chain connects TRBV7-9 to TRBJ2-1; tentatively, D is TRBD1 (5 bases). This CDR3 is built from 13 residues. Germline CDR1 and CDR2: SEHNR and FQNEAQ (reference sequence). The V end was cut by 5 bases, the J end by 3 bases, with 8 bases between. This chain's CDR3 is CASSLRDYNEQFF. DNA of the CDR3: TGTGCCAGCAGCCTCAGGGACTACAATGAGCAGTTCTTC. Using reference TRBV7-9 and TRBJ2-1 for the parts outside the CDR3, the full variable domain is DTGVSQNPRHKITKRGQNVTFRCDPISEHNRLYWYRQTLGQGPEFLTYFQNEAQLEKSRLLSDRFSAERPKGSFSTLEIQRTEQGDSAMYLCASSLRDYNEQFFGPGTRLTVL.

The chain employs TRBV20-1 and TRBJ2-3; unclear D gene. CDR1 is DFQATT, CDR2 SNEGSKA, per germline (reference sequence). This CDR3 has 13 residues. V was cut by 3 bases and J by 2 bases, with 9 bases left in between. DNA of the CDR3: TGCAGTGCTAGTATCCCGTACACAGATACGCAGTATTTT. Translation: CSASIPYTDTQYF.

Concerning this clonotype itself: A much larger clone is a single base away; this may be a read error. The chain uses TRBV14 and TRBJ1-1; a possible D gene is TRBD1 (6 bases). There are 15 residues in the CDR3. The ends were cut back, 5 bases at V and 3 bases at J, with 16 bases in the middle. Germline loops: CDR1 SGHDN, CDR2 FVKESK. CDR3 coding DNA: TGTGCCAGCAGCTGGATACAGGGATTGTACACTGAAGCTTTCTTT. Translated, it gives CASSWIQGLYTEAFF. Complete variable domain (other parts from reference TRBV14 and TRBJ1-1): EAGVTQFPSHSVIEKGQTVTLRCDPISGHDNLYWYRRVMGKEIKFLLHFVKESKQDESGMPNNRFLAERTGGTYSTLKVQPAELEDSGVYFCASSWIQGLYTEAFFGQGTRLTVV.

V is TRBV12-3 or TRBV12-4 and J is TRBJ1-5, with TRBD1 matching over 9 bases. After removal of 6 bases from V and 3 bases from J, the junction contained 3 bases not matched to a gene. The CDR3 has 14 amino acids. In DNA, the CDR3 is TGTGCCAGCAGAACAGGGGGCTACAATCAGCCCCAGCATTTT. This translates into CASRTGGYNQPQHF.

This clonotype was counted at least ten times. This chain joins TRBV20-1 and TRBJ2-2, with TRBD1 matching 7 bases. The V and J ends lost 3 bases and 2 bases, in that order; junction bases with no gene match: 3. The CDR3 contains 14 residues. Germline V lookup: CDR1 DFQATT, CDR2 SNEGSKA (reference sequence). CDR3 residues: CSARGTANTGELFF. Here the CDR3 DNA reads TGCAGTGCTAGGGGGACAGCTAACACCGGGGAGCTGTTTTTT.

This clonotype was detected ten times or more. V usage is TRBV7-2 and J usage is TRBJ2-7; D may be TRBD2 (5 bases). The CDR3 spans 15 residues. V dropped 4 bases and J dropped 0 bases, with 13 bases sitting between them. In germline, CDR1 is SGHTA, CDR2 FQGNSA. The CDR3 DNA follows: TGTGCCAGCAGCTCCGCCCCAGGACTCTCCTACGAGCAGTACTTC. This codes for CASSSAPGLSYEQYF. The full variable domain, its missing parts supplied by reference TRBV7-2 and TRBJ2-7, is GAGVSQSPSNKVTEKGKDVELRCDPISGHTALYWYRQSLGQGLEFLIYFQGNSAPDKSGLPSDRFSAERTGGSVSTLTIQRTQQEDSAVYLCASSSAPGLSYEQYFGPGTRLTVT.

This clonotype was seen more than once but under ten times. The chain has TRBV7-2 and TRBJ2-7; possibly TRBD1 or TRBD2 for D (5 bases each). Trimming took off 2 bases at V and 0 bases at J, with 11 bases between the two ends. CDR3 length: 15 residues. The germline V gene encodes CDR1 SGHTA and CDR2 FQGNSA. The CDR3 DNA follows: TGTGCCAGCAGCTTAAATGCAGGGAGCTCCTACGAGCAGTACTTC. Encoded protein: CASSLNAGSSYEQYF.

The gene calls are TRBV19 and TRBJ1-5; D not certain. This CDR3 is built from 16 residues. Germline CDR1 is LNHDA and CDR2 is SQIVND (reference sequence). Deletions cut 4 bases from V and 2 bases from J, with 15 bases between. The CDR3 spells CASSSPPGNRNQPQHF. The CDR3 DNA reads TGTGCCAGTAGTAGCCCCCCGGGGAATCGCAATCAGCCCCAGCATTTT.

The gene calls are TRBV7-9 and TRBJ2-7, with D unclear. This CDR3 region has 13 residues. With 5 bases removed from V and 3 bases from J, the gap between germline ends came to 11 bases. In germline, CDR1 is SEHNR, CDR2 FQNEAQ (reference sequence). CDR3 nucleotides: TGTGCCAGCAGCCCGGACGAGAACTACGAGCAGTACTTC. It specifies CASSPDENYEQYF.